This passage covers 15 T cell receptor beta chains from one sample sequenced in a study of blood T cell repertoires in COVID-19. Repertoires were generated with immunoSEQ multiplex PCR, while TCRdb's copy carries only in-frame clones and drops some. The table has 150,000 to 180,000 clones, about 90% seen once. Specimen: peripheral blood. Receptors originate from a man between 45 and 60 years old with acute or convalescent COVID-19.

J is TRBJ1-3 and V is TRBV7-2; 8 nucleotides align to TRBD1. CDR1 and CDR2 from the germline V gene are SGHTA and FQGNSA. The CDR3 spans 16 residues. V was pared by 4 bases and J by 7 bases, with 12 bases of the junction left unmatched. The CDR3 DNA follows: TGTGCCAGCAGCTCCCGGACAGGGTTGATACAGAACACCATATATTTT. It is translated as CASSSRTGLIQNTIYF.

The sample holds a few counts of this clone. The chain combines TRBV28 with TRBJ1-4; D remains ambiguous. Germline CDR1 reads MDHEN; CDR2 reads SYDVKM. Trimming left V 6 bases short and J 8 bases short, with 10 bases between. The CDR3 length is 12 residues. CDR3 nucleotides: TGTGCCAGCAGGGCGGGAGGGGAAAAACTGTTTTTT. Translated: CASRAGGEKLFF.

The chain joins TRBV19 to TRBJ2-1; TRBD2 aligns across 10 bases. CDR1 is LNHDA, CDR2 SQIVND, per germline (reference sequence). V dropped 1 base and J dropped 4; count of bases not matched to a gene: 10. CDR3 size: 18 residues. The chain's CDR3 is CASSIVRPSGRTYNEQFF. CDR3 coding DNA: TGTGCCAGTAGTATAGTCCGGCCTAGCGGGAGAACTTACAATGAGCAGTTCTTC.

This chain connects TRBV2 to TRBJ1-4; maybe TRBD1 (6 bases). The ends were cut back, 2 bases at V and 7 bases at J, with 11 bases in the middle. CDR3 length: 14 amino acids. Germline V gene lookup returns CDR1 SNHLY and CDR2 FYNNEI. DNA for the CDR3: TGTGCCAGCAGTGAATCAGGGGTTAGTGAAAAACTGTTTTTT. The encoded protein is CASSESGVSEKLFF.

Points on this clone: A junction boundary mismatches the germline segment, possibly from a read error. This sequence joins TRBV6-1 and TRBJ2-3; possible D gene TRBD2, 6 bases. CDR1 and CDR2 (germline): MNHNS, SASEGT. The CDR3 extends over 16 amino acids. The CDR3 is CASREVPGGLGDTQYF. The CDR3 DNA follows: TGTGCCAGCAGGGAAGTACCCGGGGGACTGGGAGATACGCAGTATTTT.

V is TRBV28 and J is TRBJ2-3, with 10 bases matching TRBD2. Germline CDR1 is MDHEN and CDR2 is SYDVKM. V shed 5 bases and J 2 bases; nucleotides not matched to a gene: 4. The CDR3 is 15 amino acids. The DNA for the CDR3 is TGTGCCAGCAGTGCTCTAGCGGGGGTCACAGATACGCAGTATTTT. This translates into CASSALAGVTDTQYF.

The J gene is TRBJ2-2, the V gene TRBV7-8; 12 nucleotides agree with TRBD2. V lost 2 bases to trimming and J lost 3 bases; unmatched junction nucleotides: 7. The CDR3 is 18 residues long. Germline V gene lookup returns CDR1 SGHVS and CDR2 FQNEAQ. CDR3 sequence (DNA): TGTGCCAGCAGCTTAAGGCTAGCGGGGGGGCAGGACACCGGGGAGCTGTTTTTT. Translating gives CASSLRLAGGQDTGELFF.

This clone was recorded many times. This chain links TRBV25-1 with TRBJ1-1; D is uncertain. Between the trimmed V and J ends, which lost 4 bases and 0 bases, there was a span of 9 bases. Germline CDR1 reads MGHDK; CDR2 reads SYGVNS. The CDR3 totals 14 residues. The chain's CDR3 is CASSGPSLNTEAFF. CDR3 nucleotides: TGTGCCAGCAGTGGCCCAAGCCTGAACACTGAAGCTTTCTTT.

J is TRBJ2-3 and V is TRBV27; D might be TRBD1 (5 bases). V was shortened by 1 base and J by 0 bases, with 11 bases between the two germline ends. This CDR3 spans 16 amino acids. CDR1 is MNHEY and CDR2 is SMNVEV in the germline V gene (reference sequence). CDR3 in DNA: TGTGCCAGCAGTTTATTAGGGGCAACTAGCACAGATACGCAGTATTTT. This gives the protein CASSLLGATSTDTQYF.

The chain links TRBV5-4 to TRBJ2-5, with TRBD2 matching over 9 bases. Germline loops: CDR1 SGHNT, CDR2 YYREEE (reference sequence). CDR3 length equals 14 residues. V lost 2 bases and J lost 5; bases outside the gene matches: 4. The CDR3 DNA reads as TGTGCCAGCAGCTTTCGGGCGGGAGGGGAGACCCAGTACTTC. It translates to CASSFRAGGETQYF.

The chain links TRBV30 to TRBJ1-4; D not resolved. Germline CDR1 reads GTSNPN; CDR2 reads SVGIG (reference sequence). V was cut by 3 bases and J by 0 bases, with 14 bases left in between. This CDR3 contains 16 residues. This CDR3 reads CAWRALSPATNEKLFF. CDR3 bases: TGTGCCTGGAGAGCGCTCAGCCCGGCAACTAATGAAAAACTGTTTTTT.

V usage is TRBV27 and J usage is TRBJ1-5; D may be TRBD1 (6 bases). Germline V gene data show CDR1 as MNHEY and CDR2 as SMNVEV (reference sequence). CDR3 length: 13 residues. The germline V and J ends were trimmed by 3 bases and 4 bases, with 7 bases remaining between them. The CDR3 coding sequence is TGTGCCAGCAGTTTGACAGGAAATCAGCCCCAGCATTTT. It is translated as CASSLTGNQPQHF.

At least ten counts were recorded for this clone. The chain combines TRBV5-1 with TRBJ2-1; D is perhaps TRBD2 (5 bases). Germline assignment: CDR1 SGHRS and CDR2 YFSETQ. The CDR3 is made up of 14 amino acids. Trimming took 4 bases from V and 5 from J, leaving 13 bases between them. CDR3 loop: CASSPQPSNNEQFF. The CDR3 DNA follows: TGCGCCAGCAGCCCCCAGCCTAGCAACAATGAGCAGTTCTTC.

The rearrangement joins TRBV9 to TRBJ2-5; TRBD2 is a possible D gene (6 bases). V was pared by 7 bases and J by 5 bases, with 21 bases between. This CDR3 contains 15 residues. The germline gives CDR1 SGDLS, CDR2 YYNGEE. DNA for the CDR3: TGTGCCAGCGCCGCCGGGGGTGGACTCTGGGAGACCCAGTACTTC. Protein product: CASAAGGGLWETQYF.

This chain connects TRBV27 to TRBJ2-7; a weak D match, TRBD2 (5 bases). The V gene's germline CDR1 is MNHEY and CDR2 SMNVEV (reference sequence). V was cut by 6 bases and J by 6 bases, with 15 bases left in between. The CDR3 runs to 13 residues. The CDR3 DNA reads as TGTGCCAGCAGCCCCTCGGTGCGGGTCGAGCAGTACTTC. Translated, it gives CASSPSVRVEQYF.